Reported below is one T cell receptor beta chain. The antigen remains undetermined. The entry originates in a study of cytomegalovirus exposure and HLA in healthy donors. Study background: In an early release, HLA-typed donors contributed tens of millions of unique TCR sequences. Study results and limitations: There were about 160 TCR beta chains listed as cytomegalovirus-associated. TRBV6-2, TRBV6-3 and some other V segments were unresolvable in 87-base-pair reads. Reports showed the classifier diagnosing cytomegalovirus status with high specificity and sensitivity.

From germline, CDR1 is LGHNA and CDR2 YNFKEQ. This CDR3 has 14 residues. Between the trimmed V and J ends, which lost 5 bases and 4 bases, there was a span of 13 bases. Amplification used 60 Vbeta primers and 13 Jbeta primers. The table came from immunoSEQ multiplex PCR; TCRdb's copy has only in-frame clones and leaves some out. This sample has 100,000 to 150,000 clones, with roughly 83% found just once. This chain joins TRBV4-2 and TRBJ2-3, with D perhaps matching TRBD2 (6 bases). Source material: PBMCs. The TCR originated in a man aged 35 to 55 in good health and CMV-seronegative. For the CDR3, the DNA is TGTGCCAGCAGCAGTCGTGCGGGGCCAGATACGCAGTATTTT. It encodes CASSSRAGPDTQYF.